Listed below are T cell receptor beta chains from one sample, sequenced in a study of OX40 agonist ivuxolimab in advanced cancers. Produced via immunoSEQ multiplex PCR; TCRdb's table is partial and in-frame only. The sample consists of about 100,000 clones, roughly nine tenths of them appearing once. The sample in question was CD4+ or CD8+ T cells sorted from blood, obtained in a trial of the OX40 agonist ivuxolimab. These receptors were obtained from an adult with an advanced solid tumor such as melanoma, head and neck, liver or kidney cancer. CDR3s include the opening cysteine and the closing phenylalanine or tryptophan. D genes are given only for firm matches.

>TRBJ2-1|TRBD1|TRBV11-2
CASSRDRGRVYNEQFF
>TRBJ2-5|-|TRBV9
CASSVAGNGLEETQYF
>TRBJ2-5|TRBD2|TRBV4-1
CASSLASGRASETQYF
>TRBJ2-3|TRBD2|TRBV18
CASSPPGLAGNTDTQYF
>TRBJ2-1|TRBD2|TRBV10-3
CAISELGPRTSKHNEQFF
>TRBJ1-5|-|TRBV20-1
CSARAQGRSHF
>TRBJ2-3|-|TRBV5-1
CASSQDFTDTQYF
>TRBJ1-2|-|TRBV28
CASSLGSAGAYGYTF
>TRBJ1-1|-|TRBV7-6
CASSLERNTEAFF
>TRBJ1-2|-|TRBV5-8
CASSLDRDYGYTF
>TRBJ2-7|-|TRBV28
CASSSPRGQHSYEQYF
>TRBJ1-2|TRBD1|TRBV7-9
CASSLAGGRQGGGYTF
>TRBJ2-1|TRBD2|TRBV18
CASSPRLAKDEQFF
>TRBJ2-1|-|TRBV7-9
CASSFGLDYNEQFF
>TRBJ1-2|-|TRBV28
CASSPRAGGYGYTF
>TRBJ2-5|TRBD2|TRBV7-2
CASSLAGLGETQYF
>TRBJ2-3|-|TRBV11-1
CASSFRVGADTQYF
>TRBJ2-7|-|TRBV2
CASSDSDGRIYEQYF
>TRBJ2-7|-|TRBV7-2
CASSLGVGHPNYEQYF
>TRBJ2-1|TRBD2|TRBV7-3
CASSLLPGTSTSSYNEQFF
>TRBJ2-5|TRBD2|TRBV15
CATSNPVGLGSETQYF
>TRBJ2-2|-|TRBV5-1
CASAQGGAGTGELFF
>TRBJ2-5|TRBD2|TRBV9
CASSASSGSGQETQYF
>TRBJ2-3|-|TRBV19
CASSPGGGWDTQYF
>TRBJ2-1|TRBD1|TRBV7-8
CASSVQGFNEQFF
>TRBJ2-3|TRBD2|TRBV7-3
CATGAGGPSDTQYF
>TRBJ2-1|TRBD2|TRBV9
CASSVASGSVDEQFF
>TRBJ2-1|TRBD1|TRBV5-5
CASSPETGTGAGEQFF
>TRBJ2-1|-|TRBV7-1
CASSFSASSYNEQFF
>TRBJ2-1|TRBD2|TRBV7-6
CASSLSGTLANEQFF
>TRBJ2-3|-|TRBV7-2
CASSLASMDTQYF
>TRBJ1-1|TRBD1|TRBV28
CASSLGTGLTEAFF
>-|-|TRBV7-9
CASSLLWDDEQYF
>TRBJ1-1|-|TRBV7-8
CASSSELNTEAFF
>TRBJ2-1|TRBD2|TRBV7-8
CASSLFARPSGGRNEQFF
>TRBJ2-2|-|TRBV7-6
CASSPSGADTGELFF
>TRBJ1-1|-|TRBV7-9
CASSLTGDSLFF
>TRBJ2-5|TRBD1|TRBV6-1
CASSAGGGETQYF
>TRBJ2-3|TRBD2|TRBV28
CASSLSGLAGADTQYF
>TRBJ2-2|TRBD2|TRBV6-6
CASSLGTSVNTGELFF
>TRBJ2-5|TRBD2|TRBV2
CASQMREAGETQYF
>TRBJ2-7|-|TRBV4-2
CASSLSQGGGEQYF
>TRBJ1-5|-|TRBV2
CASSEGGSRNQPQHF
>TRBJ1-1|-|TRBV27
CASSSAQRENTEAFF
>TRBJ2-5|-|TRBV7-7
CASSFGQQETQYF
>TRBJ2-5|-|TRBV11-2
CASSLGARGGYFGGETQYF
>TRBJ2-6|-|TRBV7-8
CASSLGGLGANVLTF
>TRBJ2-7|TRBD2|TRBV2
CAGKTSGSSYEQYF
>TRBJ2-1|-|TRBV20-1
CSASPPQFF
>TRBJ2-7|-|TRBV6-5
CASSYSQGLSYEQYF
>TRBJ1-4|-|TRBV7-2
CASNRVPNEKLFF
>-|TRBD2|TRBV27
CASTDLAGGPGYEQYF
>TRBJ2-7|-|TRBV1
CTSSQDRGLAGGGRYEQYF